A single sample is the source of the 4 T cell receptor beta chains below, sequenced in a study of cytomegalovirus exposure and HLA in healthy donors (dated by TCRdb to 2015 to 2018). The library came from the immunoSEQ multiplex PCR assay. For the multiplex PCR, a mixture combining 60 forward primers for TCR Vbeta segments and 13 reverse primers for TCR Jbeta segments was used. This is the immuneACCESS table as TCRdb keeps it, with only in-frame sequences that have V and J called. A part of the clones is gone; compared with another copy, unresolved V genes explain less than half, and the rest is unexplained. The sample table contains roughly 100,000 clones; only one count was recorded for approximately 80% of them. Jointly, the top ten make up 3% to 4.5% of the sample. Material: PBMCs. These receptors all come from a man aged 60 to 69 in good health and CMV-seronegative.

The chain recombines TRBV28 with TRBJ1-1; weak D call: TRBD1 (5 bases). Germline V gene sequence: CDR1 MDHEN, CDR2 SYDVKM. Trimming removed 2 bases from V and 0 bases from J, with 10 bases in between. The CDR3 contains 15 residues. The CDR3 sequence is CASSLQGLLNTEAFF. In DNA, the CDR3 is TGTGCCAGCAGTTTACAGGGTCTCCTGAACACTGAAGCTTTCTTT.

The rearrangement joins TRBV27 to TRBJ1-1; TRBD1 is a possible D gene (5 bases). The V gene lost 2 bases and the J gene lost 4 bases, with 17 bases spanning the gap. This CDR3 is built from 16 residues. Looked up from germline, CDR1 is MNHEY and CDR2 is SMNVEV (reference sequence). CDR3 residues: CASSLIPGGLSTEAFF. The CDR3 coding sequence is TGTGCCAGCAGTTTAATTCCCGGGGGACTTAGCACTGAAGCTTTCTTT.

This clone was picked up a small number of times. V gene TRBV5-6 combines with J gene TRBJ2-4, with a weak D call TRBD2 (6 bases). The CDR3 extends over 14 amino acids. Per germline, CDR1 SGHDT and CDR2 YYEEEE. V was cut by 0 bases and J by 16 bases, with 20 bases left in between. CDR3 DNA sequence: TGTGCCAGCAGCTTGGTTGCGGTTGGAGGGCAGGCTTACTTC. This sequence encodes CASSLVAVGGQAYF.

J is TRBJ1-1 and V is TRBV20-1; D is uncertain. Germline CDR1 and CDR2: DFQATT and SNEGSKA (reference sequence). This CDR3 region has 10 residues. V was trimmed by 8 bases and J by 4 bases, leaving 8 bases between them. The CDR3 sequence: CSTFITEAFF. The CDR3 DNA sequence: TGCAGTACTTTCATCACTGAAGCTTTCTTT.